One sample yielded the 8 T cell receptor beta chains listed below, sequenced in a study of neoadjuvant anti-PD-1 for oral cavity cancer. Sample time point: after neoadjuvant nivolumab, at surgical resection. Only in-frame clones appear in the TCRdb table, and some are missing; sequencing was by immunoSEQ multiplex PCR. The profile covers fewer than 11,000 clones, with 60% to 65% appearing a single time and roughly 8% taken by the ten largest. Source: tumor tissue, taken after nivolumab (anti-PD-1) treatment. The source is a person aged 40 to 85 with oral cavity squamous cell carcinoma.

V is TRBV14 and J is TRBJ1-6; D is uncertain. The CDR3 extends over 13 amino acids. Germline assignment: CDR1 SGHDN and CDR2 FVKESK. The V end was cut by 4 bases, the J end by 6 bases, with 7 bases between. CDR3 sequence reads: CASSPAPNSPLHF. CDR3 bases: TGTGCCAGCAGCCCCGCCCCTAATTCACCCCTCCACTTT. Combining the CDR3 with reference TRBV14 and TRBJ1-6 gives the whole variable domain EAGVTQFPSHSVIEKGQTVTLRCDPISGHDNLYWYRRVMGKEIKFLLHFVKESKQDESGMPNNRFLAERTGGTYSTLKVQPAELEDSGVYFCASSPAPNSPLHFGNGTRLTVT.

This sequence joins TRBV15 and TRBJ1-3; possible D gene TRBD1, 6 bases. This CDR3 region has 14 residues. V gave up 7 bases and J gave up 3 bases, with 13 bases separating them. Germline values: CDR1 LNHNV, CDR2 YYDKDF (reference sequence). In DNA, the CDR3 is TGTGCCACCACCCGAGGGGGAGGTGGAAACACCATATATTTT. This sequence encodes CATTRGGGGNTIYF.

This sequence joins TRBV19 and TRBJ2-1; 8 positions agree with TRBD1. Germline CDR1 reads LNHDA; CDR2 reads SQIVND (reference sequence). The CDR3 consists of 21 residues. The J segment lost 2 bases and the V segment lost 6 bases, leaving 24 bases of the junction unmatched. CDR3 in amino acids: CASSRLRDRTWTASPYNEQFF. The DNA for the CDR3 is TGTGCCAGTAGCCGATTGCGGGACAGGACTTGGACTGCCTCCCCCTACAATGAGCAGTTCTTC.

The chain links TRBV4-2 to TRBJ1-5; maybe TRBD1 (6 bases). The ends were cut back, 5 bases at V and 6 bases at J, with 17 bases in the middle. Germline V gene data show CDR1 as LGHNA and CDR2 as YNFKEQ. The CDR3 is made up of 15 amino acids. The CDR3 sequence: CASSGEAGVTQPQHF. DNA for the CDR3: TGTGCCAGCAGCGGGGAGGCAGGGGTTACTCAGCCCCAGCATTTT.

This clone appeared a few times. V gene TRBV5-5 combines with J gene TRBJ1-2; D is undetermined. CDR3 length: 13 amino acids. Trimming removed 4 bases from V and 2 bases from J, with 9 bases in between. Germline V CDR1 and CDR2: SGHKS, YYEKEE (reference sequence). The CDR3 nucleotides read TGTGCCAGCAGCCTACAGCGAAACTATGGCTACACCTTC. Translation gives CASSLQRNYGYTF.

The chain has TRBV5-1 and TRBJ2-3, with D perhaps matching TRBD1 or TRBD2 (6 bases each). Between the trimmed V and J ends, which lost 4 bases and 4 bases, there was a span of 22 bases. CDR3 size: 17 residues. Germline CDR1 is SGHRS and CDR2 is YFSETQ. The CDR3 spells CASSPLGGRTFPDTQYF. CDR3 nucleotide sequence: TGCGCCAGCAGCCCCCTTGGGGGGCGCACATTCCCAGATACGCAGTATTTT. Variable domain in full (rest from reference TRBV5-1 and TRBJ2-3): KAGVTQTPRYLIKTRGQQVTLSCSPISGHRSVSWYQQTPGQGLQFLFEYFSETQRNKGNFPGRFSGRQFSNSRSEMNVSTLELGDSALYLCASSPLGGRTFPDTQYFGPGTRLTVL.

This chain uses TRBV29-1 with TRBJ2-7, with D maybe TRBD1 (6 bases). V gave up 6 bases and J gave up 4 bases, with 13 bases separating them. Germline assignment: CDR1 SQVTM and CDR2 ANQGSEA. CDR3 size: 12 residues. The CDR3 DNA is TGCAGCGTCCTTACAGGGACATACGAGCAGTACTTC. Encoded protein: CSVLTGTYEQYF.

The chain joins TRBV19 to TRBJ1-2; D is unclear. Trimming pared 3 bases from V and 2 bases from J, leaving 7 bases between. The CDR3 runs to 13 residues. The germline CDR1 and CDR2 sequences are LNHDA and SQIVND (reference sequence). The CDR3 DNA reads as TGTGCCAGTAGTATGATAGGAAACTATGGCTACACCTTC. Its protein product is CASSMIGNYGYTF.